One sample yielded the 22 T cell receptor beta chains listed below, sequenced in a study of OX40 agonist ivuxolimab in advanced cancers. Sequenced by immunoSEQ multiplex PCR; TCRdb stores in-frame clones only, minus some. The sample comprises some 67,000 clones, about four fifths of which are singletons, and roughly 5% rests with the top ten. The input for sequencing was CD4+ or CD8+ T cells sorted from blood, taken in a trial of the OX40 agonist ivuxolimab. These receptors originate from an adult with an advanced solid tumor such as melanoma, head and neck, liver or kidney cancer.

V and J are TRBV18 and TRBJ1-1; no reliable D call. CDR3 size: 14 residues. The V end lost 5 bases, the J end lost 1 base, and 11 bases lay between the germline ends. Per germline, CDR1 KGHSH and CDR2 LQKENI. The CDR3 loop is CASSSGPGNTEAFF. CDR3 coding DNA: TGTGCCAGCTCATCAGGCCCGGGGAACACTGAAGCTTTCTTT. Together with reference TRBV18 and TRBJ1-1, the CDR3 gives the full variable domain: NAGVMQNPRHLVRRRGQEARLRCSPMKGHSHVYWYRQLPEEGLKFMVYLQKENIIDESGMPKERFSAEFPKEGPSILRIQQVVRGDSAAYFCASSSGPGNTEAFFGQGTRLTVV.

V is TRBV21-1 and J is TRBJ2-1; the DNA was not compared with TRBD2, the D call given in the table. TRBV21-1 constitutes a pseudogene. The CDR3 sequence is 15 residues long. CDR3 residues: CASFRTSGDNNEQFF. The CDR3 region has the DNA TGTGCCAGCTTTCGGACTAGCGGGGACAACAATGAGCAGTTCTTC.

The chain combines TRBV18 with TRBJ1-3; D is unresolved. The germline V and J ends were trimmed by 3 bases and 0 bases, with 12 bases remaining between them. Germline CDR1 reads KGHSH; CDR2 reads LQKENI. The length of the CDR3 is 16 residues. DNA for the CDR3: TGTGCCAGCTCACCCATGGACTCCCACTCTGGAAACACCATATATTTT. It translates to CASSPMDSHSGNTIYF.

The chain employs TRBV19 and TRBJ2-2, with 10 bases aligning to TRBD1. This CDR3 contains 15 residues. CDR1 is LNHDA, CDR2 SQIVND, per germline (reference sequence). Unmatched junction bases numbered 4, after V lost 3 bases and J lost 6 bases. The chain's CDR3 is CASSIGTGVPGELFF. The CDR3 region has the DNA TGTGCCAGTAGTATCGGGACAGGGGTGCCCGGGGAGCTGTTTTTT.

The chain employs TRBV5-4 and TRBJ2-7; TRBD1 matches at 12 bases. V dropped 4 bases and J dropped 3; count of bases not matched to a gene: 5. The CDR3 runs 15 residues. Germline V lookup: CDR1 SGHNT, CDR2 YYREEE (reference sequence). This CDR3 reads CASSPGDRGLYEQYF. In DNA, the CDR3 is TGTGCCAGCAGCCCCGGGGACAGGGGGCTCTACGAGCAGTACTTC.

The chain employs TRBV7-9 and TRBJ2-1, with D possibly matching TRBD1 (5 bases). Per germline, CDR1 SEHNR and CDR2 FQNEAQ (reference sequence). This CDR3 has 15 residues. Between the trimmed V and J ends, which lost 1 base and 6 bases, there was a span of 13 bases. The chain's CDR3 is CASSLGQGLFNEQFF. The CDR3 DNA follows: TGTGCCAGCAGCTTAGGGCAGGGTCTTTTCAATGAGCAGTTCTTC.

The chain uses TRBV11-2 and TRBJ2-1, with a possible D match to TRBD1 (6 bases). CDR3 length: 16 residues. Germline CDR1 and CDR2: SGHAT and FQNNGV. Trimming took 1 base from V and 6 from J, leaving 16 bases between them. The CDR3 region has the DNA TGTGCCAGCAGCTTAGTTTCACAGGGCGGTAGCAATGAGCAGTTCTTC. Translated, it gives CASSLVSQGGSNEQFF.

The CDR3 spells CASSQEWGQFYEQYF. In DNA form, the CDR3 reads TGCGCCAGCAGCCAAGAATGGGGACAGTTCTACGAGCAGTACTTC. The chain carries TRBV4-1 and TRBJ2-7, with 7 bases identical to TRBD1. V shed 0 bases, J shed 3 bases, and the junction held 5 bases outside the gene matches. The CDR3 length is 15 residues. Germline CDR1 and CDR2: MGHRA and YSYEKL.

This chain connects TRBV11-3 to TRBJ2-3; D unclear. Germline CDR1 SGHNT, CDR2 YENEEA. This CDR3 region has 15 residues. Trimming removed 2 bases at V and 2 bases at J, with 11 bases between. CDR3 sequence (DNA): TGTGCCAGCAGCTTACGTAGTCACCACACAGATACGCAGTATTTT. Protein: CASSLRSHHTDTQYF.

This chain uses TRBV28 with TRBJ1-3, with no clear D. The CDR3 covers 12 residues. The germline CDR1 and CDR2 sequences are MDHEN and SYDVKM. The ends were cut back, 6 bases at V and 2 bases at J, with 5 bases in the middle. The CDR3 sequence: CASRGTGNTIYF. The CDR3 DNA reads as TGTGCCAGCAGAGGGACTGGAAACACCATATATTTT.

The chain links TRBV2 to TRBJ1-1, with D unclear. Trimming pared 7 bases from V and 7 bases from J, leaving 19 bases between. The germline CDR1 and CDR2 sequences are SNHLY and FYNNEI. The CDR3 totals 14 residues. The CDR3 region is CASTRRTGDVEAFF. In DNA, the CDR3 is TGTGCCAGCACCCGACGGACGGGTGACGTTGAAGCTTTCTTT.

The chain is built from TRBV4-2 and TRBJ1-2; D perhaps matches TRBD1 (6 bases). Germline CDR1 is LGHNA and CDR2 is YNFKEQ. The length of the CDR3 is 17 residues. V was clipped by 5 bases and J by 2 bases, with 21 bases between them. In DNA, the CDR3 is TGTGCCAGCAGCAACAGGGTATTGGAGGGCAAAAACTATGGCTACACCTTC. Protein sequence: CASSNRVLEGKNYGYTF.

The chain employs TRBV27 and TRBJ2-6, with TRBD1 matching 7 bases. CDR3 length: 17 amino acids. Unmatched junction bases numbered 13, after V lost 8 bases and J lost 3 bases. Germline CDR1 is MNHEY and CDR2 is SMNVEV (reference sequence). CDR3 DNA: TGTGCCAGCGGGGACAGCGTCCTCGGAGGTGGGGCCAACGTCCTGACTTTC. It specifies CASGDSVLGGGANVLTF.

The chain is built from TRBV5-6 and TRBJ2-3; 7 bases fit TRBD2. Per germline, CDR1 SGHDT and CDR2 YYEEEE. V lost 0 bases to trimming and J lost 2 bases; unmatched junction nucleotides: 6. CDR3 size: 16 residues. The CDR3: CASSLATSLFTDTQYF. DNA for the CDR3: TGTGCCAGCAGCTTGGCGACTAGCCTGTTCACAGATACGCAGTATTTT.

V usage is TRBV27 and J usage is TRBJ2-7, with 10 nucleotides matching TRBD2. The CDR3 loop spans 15 amino acids. Germline V gene data show CDR1 as MNHEY and CDR2 as SMNVEV (reference sequence). V lost 5 bases, J lost 2 bases, and 6 bases stayed unmatched. CDR3 residues: CASSVGLARAYEQYF. CDR3 nucleotide sequence: TGTGCCAGCAGTGTGGGACTAGCGAGAGCCTACGAGCAGTACTTC.

The J gene is TRBJ2-5, the V gene TRBV5-1; 8 positions match TRBD1. Germline CDR1 reads SGHRS; CDR2 reads YFSETQ. V was clipped by 0 bases and J by 4 bases; unmatched bases: 11. CDR3 length: 17 residues. The CDR3 region is CASSLAYTGQGGETQYF. CDR3 coding DNA: TGCGCCAGCAGCTTGGCCTATACAGGACAGGGAGGAGAGACCCAGTACTTC.

The gene calls are TRBV29-1 and TRBJ2-5; D may match TRBD1 or TRBD2 (5 bases each). In germline, CDR1 is SQVTM, CDR2 ANQGSEA. Deletions cut 6 bases from V and 0 bases from J, with 14 bases between. This CDR3 is built from 14 residues. Written as DNA, the CDR3 is TGCAGCGTCTCAGAAGGGACCTACCAAGAGACCCAGTACTTC. Translating it yields CSVSEGTYQETQYF.

The J gene is TRBJ2-5, the V gene TRBV9; 11 positions match TRBD2. The CDR3 is made up of 15 amino acids. In germline, CDR1 is SGDLS, CDR2 YYNGEE. The ends lost 4 bases at V and 4 bases at J; junction bases unmatched: 6. In nucleotides, the CDR3 is TGTGCCAGCAGCATTGATAGCGGGAGGGGAGAGACCCAGTACTTC. Translating gives CASSIDSGRGETQYF.

V is TRBV28 and J is TRBJ2-5; D possibly corresponds to TRBD2 (5 bases). With 3 bases removed from V and 5 bases from J, the gap between germline ends came to 10 bases. CDR1 and CDR2 (germline): MDHEN, SYDVKM. CDR3 length: 13 residues. CDR3 nucleotides: TGTGCCAGCAGTTTCCGCGGGTGGGAGACCCAGTACTTC. Translated, it gives CASSFRGWETQYF. Variable domain in full (rest from reference TRBV28 and TRBJ2-5): DVKVTQSSRYLVKRTGEKVFLECVQDMDHENMFWYRQDPGLGLRLIYFSYDVKMKEKGDIPEGYSVSREKKERFSLILESASTNQTSMYLCASSFRGWETQYFGPGTRLLVL.

V gene TRBV4-3 combines with J gene TRBJ2-2, with D tentatively TRBD2 (6 bases). The CDR3 length is 15 residues. Deletions cut 1 base from V and 4 bases from J, with 10 bases between. Looked up from germline, CDR1 is LGHNA and CDR2 is YSLEER. The CDR3 sequence is CASSQGGRGTGELFF. The CDR3 bases are TGCGCCAGCAGCCAAGGAGGGCGGGGCACCGGGGAGCTGTTTTTT.

V gene TRBV27 combines with J gene TRBJ2-1; 12 nucleotides agree with TRBD1. CDR3 length: 15 residues. Per the germline V gene, CDR1 is MNHEY and CDR2 is SMNVEV (reference sequence). Trimming removed 5 bases from V and 7 bases from J; junction bases left unmatched: 6. Here the CDR3 reads CASSPRDRGLNEQFF. CDR3 bases: TGTGCCAGCAGTCCCCGGGACAGGGGGCTGAATGAGCAGTTCTTC.

This clone was seen only a few times. V gene TRBV6-6 combines with J gene TRBJ2-3, with D perhaps TRBD1 or TRBD2 (5 bases each). The germline CDR1 and CDR2 sequences are MNHNY and SVGAGI (reference sequence). V lost 6 bases to trimming and J lost 0 bases, with 13 bases between them. This CDR3 comprises 15 residues. The CDR3 DNA reads as TGTGCCAGCAGAGATCGGGGCCTTAGCACAGATACGCAGTATTTT. Translation: CASRDRGLSTDTQYF.